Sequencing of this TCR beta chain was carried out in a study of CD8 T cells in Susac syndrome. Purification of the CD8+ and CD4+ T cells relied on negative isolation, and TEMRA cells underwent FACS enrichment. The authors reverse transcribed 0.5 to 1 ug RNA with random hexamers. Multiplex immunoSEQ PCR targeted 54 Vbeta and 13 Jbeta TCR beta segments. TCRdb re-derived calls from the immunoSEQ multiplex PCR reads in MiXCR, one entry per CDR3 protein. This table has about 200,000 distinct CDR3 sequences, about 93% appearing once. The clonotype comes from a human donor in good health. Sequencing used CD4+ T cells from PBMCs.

The CDR3 sequence: CASSYRGTGHLNSPLHF. The CDR3 DNA sequence: TGTGCCAGCAGCTACCGCGGGACAGGGCATCTTAATTCACCCCTCCACTTT. This chain links TRBV7-2 with TRBJ1-6; 9 bases fit TRBD1. Germline CDR1 reads SGHTA; CDR2 reads FQGNSA. This CDR3 spans 17 amino acids. V lost 4 bases to trimming and J lost 6 bases; unmatched junction nucleotides: 10.